Below, 14 T cell receptor beta chains from the same sample are listed, as sequenced in a study of cytomegalovirus exposure and HLA in healthy donors. Generated by immunoSEQ multiplex PCR, the TCRdb table keeps only in-frame clones and is missing some. The table lists roughly 130,000 clones, 86% of them singletons. Sequenced: PBMCs. The receptors originated from a man aged 18 to 30 in good health and CMV-seronegative.

The chain joins TRBV19 to TRBJ2-1; 8 bases map to TRBD2. V gave up 7 bases and J gave up 4 bases; unmatched junction bases: 12. The germline CDR1 and CDR2 sequences are LNHDA and SQIVND (reference sequence). CDR3 size: 16 residues. CDR3 DNA sequence: TGTGCCAGTACTCCACAGACGGCGGGAGGATACAATGAGCAGTTCTTC. Translation gives CASTPQTAGGYNEQFF.

V and J are TRBV7-2 and TRBJ2-2, with 7 bases lining up with TRBD1. Per the germline V gene, CDR1 is SGHTA and CDR2 is FQGNSA. Losses at the gene ends were 2 bases for V and 1 base for J; bases not matched to a gene: 4. CDR3 size: 16 residues. The CDR3 nucleotides read TGTGCCAGCAGCTTATACCCAGGGGGGAACACCGGGGAGCTGTTTTTT. Amino acid sequence: CASSLYPGGNTGELFF.

The chain employs TRBV2 and TRBJ1-2; TRBD1 matches at 11 bases. J gave up 4 bases and V 4 bases, and 2 bases lay outside the gene matches. Germline lookup yields CDR1 SNHLY and CDR2 FYNNEI. The CDR3 consists of 14 residues. CDR3 DNA sequence: TGTGCCAGCAGTGGGACAGGGGGCTCCTATGGCTACACCTTC. Translating it yields CASSGTGGSYGYTF. The full variable domain, completed using reference TRBV2 and TRBJ1-2, is EPEVTQTPSHQVTQMGQEVILRCVPISNHLYFYWYRQILGQKVEFLVSFYNNEISEKSEIFDDQFSVERPDGSNFTLKIRSTKLEDSAMYFCASSGTGGSYGYTFGSGTRLTVV.

The table lists this clone with a few counts. V and J are TRBV6-5 and TRBJ1-1; the match to TRBD1 covers 7 bases. The CDR3 has 16 residues. Per germline, CDR1 MNHEY and CDR2 SVGAGI. Trimming at V came to 0 bases and at J to 5 bases, leaving 9 bases not matched to a gene. This CDR3 is CASSYSGRGVGTEAFF. In DNA, the CDR3 is TGTGCCAGCAGTTACTCGGGCAGGGGGGTAGGGACTGAAGCTTTCTTT.

The chain recombines TRBV19 with TRBJ1-4, with D tentatively TRBD1 (6 bases). This CDR3 spans 13 amino acids. The germline CDR1 and CDR2 sequences are LNHDA and SQIVND (reference sequence). V shed 7 bases and J shed 8 bases, with 14 bases lying between them. The CDR3 DNA follows: TGTGCCAGTAAGAGGCAGGGGCGGGAAAAACTGTTTTTT. It yields the protein CASKRQGREKLFF.

The chain joins TRBV6-4 to TRBJ2-2; 7 bases are shared with TRBD1. V lost 0 bases to trimming and J lost 6 bases; unmatched junction nucleotides: 1. Germline V gives CDR1 MRHNA, CDR2 SNTAGT. The CDR3 extends over 14 amino acids. CDR3: CASSDSQGAGELFF. In DNA, the CDR3 is TGTGCCAGCAGTGACTCGCAGGGGGCCGGGGAGCTGTTTTTT.

This chain uses TRBV7-7 with TRBJ2-5; a weak D match, TRBD2 (6 bases). Germline CDR1 is SSHAT and CDR2 is FNYEAQ (reference sequence). The CDR3 extends over 13 amino acids. V lost 4 bases and J 2 bases, leaving 8 bases between the germline ends. The CDR3 spells CASSSSGQETQYF. The CDR3, as DNA: TGTGCCAGCAGCTCCAGCGGGCAAGAGACCCAGTACTTC.

The chain joins TRBV7-7 to TRBJ2-1; TRBD1 matches 8 bases. The CDR3 runs 12 residues. From germline, CDR1 is SSHAT and CDR2 FNYEAQ (reference sequence). V was clipped by 5 bases and J by 13 bases; unmatched bases: 7. CDR3 amino acids: CASSNRGEIQFF. DNA for the CDR3: TGTGCCAGCAGCAACAGGGGGGAGATACAGTTCTTC.

This chain joins TRBV7-8 and TRBJ2-7; 8 nucleotides match TRBD1. V shed 2 bases, J shed 6 bases, and the junction held 12 bases outside the gene matches. The CDR3 runs to 16 residues. Germline CDR1 reads SGHVS; CDR2 reads FQNEAQ. Written as DNA, the CDR3 is TGTGCCAGCAGCTTATTTCTCGGGACAGGCATCGGCGAGCAGTACTTC. It translates to CASSLFLGTGIGEQYF.

The V gene is TRBV7-9, the J gene TRBJ2-7; tentatively, D is TRBD1 (6 bases). This CDR3 has 13 residues. In germline, CDR1 is SEHNR, CDR2 FQNEAQ (reference sequence). Between the trimmed V and J ends, which lost 3 bases and 7 bases, there was a span of 13 bases. The CDR3 coding sequence is TGTGCCAGCAGCTTCACAGGTCAGGGGGAGCAGTACTTC. Its translation is CASSFTGQGEQYF.

This chain connects TRBV19 to TRBJ1-4, with a possible D match to TRBD1 (5 bases). The CDR3 contains 13 residues. Trimming removed 2 bases from V and 8 bases from J, with 9 bases in between. CDR1 and CDR2 from the germline V gene are LNHDA and SQIVND (reference sequence). For the CDR3, the DNA is TGTGCCAGTAGTATACCAGGGCGGGAAAAACTGTTTTTT. Encoded protein: CASSIPGREKLFF.

The chain couples TRBV11-3 to TRBJ2-2; D perhaps matches TRBD1 (6 bases). CDR3 length: 13 amino acids. Germline-derived CDR1 and CDR2 are SGHNT and YENEEA. V was cut by 5 bases and J by 5 bases, with 9 bases left in between. CDR3 nucleotides: TGTGCCAGCAGCCCAACAGGGACCGGGGAGCTGTTTTTT. This codes for CASSPTGTGELFF.

The rearrangement joins TRBV14 to TRBJ1-2; 8 bases match TRBD1. Germline V gene sequence: CDR1 SGHDN, CDR2 FVKESK. The J segment lost 7 bases and the V segment lost 4 bases, leaving 5 bases of the junction unmatched. The length of the CDR3 is 13 residues. The DNA for the CDR3 is TGTGCCAGCAGCCCGGACAGGGCGGCTGGCTACACCTTC. Encoded protein: CASSPDRAAGYTF.

The gene calls are TRBV27 and TRBJ2-2; D is ambiguous. Between the trimmed V and J ends, which lost 2 bases and 6 bases, there was a span of 4 bases. The germline V gene encodes CDR1 MNHEY and CDR2 SMNVEV (reference sequence). CDR3 length: 12 amino acids. CDR3 DNA: TGTGCCAGCAGTTTAGTATCCGGGGAGCTGTTTTTT. It translates to CASSLVSGELFF.